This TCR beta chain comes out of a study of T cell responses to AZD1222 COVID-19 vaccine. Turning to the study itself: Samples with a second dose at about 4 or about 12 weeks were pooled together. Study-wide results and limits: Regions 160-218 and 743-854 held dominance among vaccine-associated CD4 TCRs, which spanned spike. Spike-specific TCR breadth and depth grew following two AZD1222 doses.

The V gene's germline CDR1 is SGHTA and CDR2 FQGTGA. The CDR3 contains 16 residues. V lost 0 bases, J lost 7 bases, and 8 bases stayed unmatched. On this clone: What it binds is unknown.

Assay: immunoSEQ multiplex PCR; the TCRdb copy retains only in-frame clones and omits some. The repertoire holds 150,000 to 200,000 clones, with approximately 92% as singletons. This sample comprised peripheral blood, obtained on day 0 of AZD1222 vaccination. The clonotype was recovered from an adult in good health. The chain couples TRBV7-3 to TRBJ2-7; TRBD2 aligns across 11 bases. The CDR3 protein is CASSLTPTTSGVEQYF. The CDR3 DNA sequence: TGTGCCAGCAGCTTAACTCCTACGACTAGCGGGGTTGAGCAGTACTTC.